The next 32 T cell receptor beta chains were all read from a single sample in a study of CD8 T cells in ankylosing spondylitis. No antigen is known for these receptors. Study-wide findings and caveats: Characteristic of ankylosing spondylitis blood, it appeared, was a TCR beta motif comprising roughly eight highly homologous variants.

TCRdb reprocessed the 5' RACE reads via MiXCR and lists one record per CDR3 protein. The sample has about 800,000 distinct CDR3 sequences, 12% seen once. Specimen: blood, either unsorted or a sorted T cell fraction (not recorded which). The receptors shown here come from a male donor with ankylosing spondylitis.

This chain links TRBV7-2 with TRBJ1-1; D gene unclear. Germline V gene data show CDR1 as SGHTA and CDR2 as FQGNSA. This CDR3 contains 14 residues. The V end lost 1 base, the J end lost 1 base, and 7 bases lay between the germline ends. CDR3 protein: CASSLVSWNTEAFF. The CDR3 DNA reads TGTGCCAGCAGCTTAGTAAGCTGGAACACTGAAGCTTTCTTT.

This clonotype was seen at least ten times. The chain links TRBV20-1 to TRBJ1-6; D is uncertain. V lost 0 bases and J lost 8, with 17 bases in between. In germline, CDR1 is DFQATT, CDR2 SNEGSKA (reference sequence). This CDR3 is built from 16 residues. The CDR3 here is CSARDLWVSSHSPLHF. In nucleotides, the CDR3 is TGCAGTGCTAGAGACTTATGGGTTTCCTCTCATTCACCCCTCCACTTT.

The rearrangement joins TRBV6-5 to TRBJ2-3; the match to TRBD1 covers 8 bases. The V gene end was trimmed by 0 bases and the J gene end by 5 bases; junction bases not matched to a gene: 13. This CDR3 region has 18 residues. CDR1 MNHEY and CDR2 SVGAGI come from the germline V gene. CDR3 in amino acids: CASSYSAGLRGRIDTQYF. CDR3 nucleotide sequence: TGTGCCAGCAGTTACTCGGCCGGGCTCAGGGGGCGTATAGATACGCAGTATTTT.

This clonotype was seen a few times. The CDR3 loop reads CASSYSDRTNTIYF. The CDR3 DNA follows: TGTGCCAGCAGTTACTCCGACAGAACTAACACCATATATTTT. The rearrangement links TRBV6-2 or TRBV6-3 to TRBJ1-3, with a tentative D call TRBD1 (5 bases). Trimming took 0 bases from V and 7 from J, leaving 10 bases between them. The CDR3 extends over 14 amino acids. Germline V gene sequence: CDR1 MNHEY, CDR2 SVGEGT.

This clonotype turned up a few times. V is TRBV6-1 and J is TRBJ2-3; D may be TRBD2 (5 bases). The V end lost 7 bases, the J end lost 2 bases, and 19 bases lay between the germline ends. The CDR3 consists of 16 residues. CDR1 and CDR2 (germline): MNHNS, SASEGT. CDR3 in amino acids: CASKTAWETTTDTQYF. The CDR3 nucleotides read TGTGCCAGCAAAACAGCCTGGGAGACTACCACAGATACGCAGTATTTT.

This rearrangement joins TRBV15 to TRBJ1-1, with D uncertain. The CDR3 has 15 amino acids. Germline V gives CDR1 LNHNV, CDR2 YYDKDF (reference sequence). V dropped 4 bases and J dropped 6 bases, with 18 bases sitting between them. The CDR3 sequence: CATSNLKRVHAEAFF. The CDR3 DNA reads as TGTGCCACCAGCAACTTAAAAAGGGTCCACGCTGAAGCTTTCTTT.

This clonotype has only a few counts. This chain links TRBV28 with TRBJ2-1, with D maybe TRBD2 (5 bases). V was cut by 3 bases and J by 15 bases, with 18 bases left in between. Germline CDR1 reads MDHEN; CDR2 reads SYDVKM. CDR3 size: 13 residues. CDR3 DNA sequence: TGTGCCAGCAGTTTCGGCCAGACGGGGAAGGTGTTCTTC. This encodes CASSFGQTGKVFF. Full variable domain (remainder filled in from reference TRBV28 and TRBJ2-1): DVKVTQSSRYLVKRTGEKVFLECVQDMDHENMFWYRQDPGLGLRLIYFSYDVKMKEKGDIPEGYSVSREKKERFSLILESASTNQTSMYLCASSFGQTGKVFFGPGTRLTVL.

This clonotype has only a few counts. The rearrangement joins TRBV4-1 to TRBJ1-3; no clear D gene. Germline V lookup: CDR1 MGHRA, CDR2 YSYEKL. V lost 1 base and J lost 0, with 13 bases in between. The CDR3 is 17 amino acids. CDR3 region: CASSQGLHGLSGNTIYF. The CDR3 nucleotides read TGCGCCAGCAGCCAAGGGCTGCATGGGCTCTCTGGAAACACCATATATTTT.

This clonotype was recorded a few times. The chain couples TRBV7-2 to TRBJ2-7; 9 positions match TRBD1. The J segment lost 1 base and the V segment lost 5 bases, leaving 6 bases of the junction unmatched. Germline values: CDR1 SGHTA, CDR2 FQGNSA. CDR3 length: 15 amino acids. CDR3 nucleotide sequence: TGTGCCAGCAGCCCAGGACAGGGGCAATCCTACGAGCAGTACTTC. It codes for CASSPGQGQSYEQYF. Filled out from reference TRBV7-2 and TRBJ2-7, the complete variable domain reads GAGVSQSPSNKVTEKGKDVELRCDPISGHTALYWYRQSLGQGLEFLIYFQGNSAPDKSGLPSDRFSAERTGGSVSTLTIQRTQQEDSAVYLCASSPGQGQSYEQYFGPGTRLTVT.

This chain connects TRBV4-2 to TRBJ2-2, with TRBD1 as a possible D gene (5 bases). This CDR3 region has 17 residues. Trimming cost V 0 bases and J 2 bases, with 13 bases left between them. CDR1 is LGHNA, CDR2 YNFKEQ, per germline. In nucleotides, the CDR3 is TGTGCCAGCAGCCAAGACTTAGGGGATGCAAACACCGGGGAGCTGTTTTTT. This sequence encodes CASSQDLGDANTGELFF.

The chain uses TRBV18 and TRBJ2-1; TRBD2 aligns across 9 bases. The germline V gene has CDR1 KGHSH and CDR2 LQKENI. The CDR3 runs to 15 residues. The trim removed 2 bases at V and 3 bases at J, leaving 2 bases unmatched. The CDR3 spells CASSPVLAGYNEQFF. For the CDR3, the DNA is TGTGCCAGCTCACCAGTACTAGCGGGCTACAATGAGCAGTTCTTC.

The rearrangement joins TRBV12-3 or TRBV12-4 to TRBJ2-1; possible D gene TRBD1, 5 bases. The CDR3 is made up of 14 amino acids. Trimming cost V 7 bases and J 1 base, with 11 bases left between them. CDR3 residues: CASTIQVSYNEQFF. DNA for the CDR3: TGTGCCAGCACTATACAGGTGTCCTACAATGAGCAGTTCTTC.

This sequence joins TRBV7-6 and TRBJ2-1; D might be TRBD1 (6 bases). CDR1 and CDR2 (germline): SGHVS, FNYEAQ. The CDR3 is 15 amino acids. V was cut by 2 bases and J by 2 bases, with 10 bases left in between. The CDR3: CASSLMAGAYNEQFF. CDR3 bases: TGTGCCAGCAGCTTAATGGCAGGGGCCTACAATGAGCAGTTCTTC.

This clonotype was seen repeatedly, ten times or more. The chain recombines TRBV10-3 with TRBJ1-2; no firm D call. Germline V CDR1 and CDR2: ENHRY, SYGVKD. V lost 3 bases and J 6 bases, leaving 11 bases between the germline ends. The CDR3 runs to 13 residues. The CDR3 loop reads CAISDLGNDGYTF. The CDR3 DNA is TGTGCCATCAGTGATTTGGGGAATGATGGCTACACCTTC.

This clonotype was observed a handful of times. This chain connects TRBV5-1 to TRBJ2-5; 7 bases match TRBD2. The CDR3 spans 14 residues. J lost 3 bases, V lost 0 bases, and 2 bases had no gene match. The V gene's germline CDR1 is SGHRS and CDR2 YFSETQ. The CDR3 region has the DNA TGCGCCAGCAGCTTGGACAGCGGGGAAGAGACCCAGTACTTC. Translated: CASSLDSGEETQYF.

In its sample, this clonotype was seen a few times. The chain has TRBV7-9 and TRBJ2-5; TRBD2 is a possible D gene (6 bases). V was cut by 3 bases and J by 4 bases, with 15 bases left in between. This CDR3 spans 15 amino acids. Germline V lookup: CDR1 SEHNR, CDR2 FQNEAQ (reference sequence). In DNA, the CDR3 is TGTGCCAGCAGCTTGATTGGGGGGTCTTTAGAGACCCAGTACTTC. Translating it yields CASSLIGGSLETQYF.

The gene calls are TRBV3-1 and TRBJ1-4; a weak D match, TRBD1 (5 bases). Germline V CDR1 and CDR2: LGHDT, YNNKEL (reference sequence). CDR3 length: 12 amino acids. V shed 4 bases and J shed 10 bases, with 10 bases lying between them. The DNA of the CDR3 is TGTGCCAGCAGCCTTATGCAGGGAAAACTGTTTTTT. Amino acid sequence: CASSLMQGKLFF.

At least ten counts were recorded for this clonotype. V is TRBV4-2 and J is TRBJ2-1; weak D call: TRBD2 (7 bases). Looked up from germline, CDR1 is LGHNA and CDR2 is YNFKEQ. The CDR3 consists of 16 residues. Trimming shortened V by 0 bases and J by 3 bases, and 12 bases separated the two germline ends. CDR3 protein: CASSQDSGGLYNEQFF. The CDR3 DNA reads TGTGCCAGCAGCCAAGATTCGGGGGGCCTCTACAATGAGCAGTTCTTC.

The rearrangement joins TRBV30 to TRBJ2-3; no definite D call. The length of the CDR3 is 14 residues. Germline lookup yields CDR1 GTSNPN and CDR2 SVGIG (reference sequence). V was cut by 2 bases and J by 1 base, with 10 bases left in between. The CDR3 loop reads CAWSQSWGTDTQYF. The DNA of the CDR3 is TGTGCCTGGAGTCAATCTTGGGGCACAGATACGCAGTATTTT.

This clonotype was seen at least ten times. V usage is TRBV7-2 and J usage is TRBJ2-5, with 11 positions matching TRBD2. This CDR3 comprises 15 residues. The junction had 6 bases not matched to a gene; V was cut back by 2 bases and J by 7 bases. The germline CDR1 and CDR2 sequences are SGHTA and FQGNSA. DNA of the CDR3: TGTGCCAGCAGCTTAACGGCTAGCGGGGGGTGGACCCAGTACTTC. Translation gives CASSLTASGGWTQYF.

This clonotype appeared a few times. The gene calls are TRBV12-3 or TRBV12-4 and TRBJ1-1, with a weak D call TRBD1 (6 bases). The length of the CDR3 is 14 residues. The V and J ends lost 4 bases and 4 bases respectively, with 13 bases between them. CDR3 protein: CASSWTVGGTEAFF. For the CDR3, the DNA is TGTGCCAGCAGTTGGACAGTGGGGGGCACTGAAGCTTTCTTT.

CDR3 nucleotides: TGTGCCAGCGGACGGGGGGGCTCCTACGAGCAGTACTTC. Amino acids: CASGRGGSYEQYF. The rearrangement joins TRBV12-3 or TRBV12-4 to TRBJ2-7; 8 bases agree with TRBD2. V gave up 8 bases and J gave up 0 bases; unmatched junction bases: 3. The CDR3 is 13 amino acids.

This clonotype was found a few times. The V call is TRBV20-1, the J call TRBJ1-5; no definite D call. The V and J ends lost 4 bases and 0 bases respectively, with 7 bases between them. Germline V gives CDR1 DFQATT, CDR2 SNEGSKA (reference sequence). The CDR3 runs to 13 residues. The CDR3 sequence: CSAIWDSNQPQHF. In nucleotides, the CDR3 is TGCAGTGCTATATGGGATAGCAATCAGCCCCAGCATTTT.

In the case of this clonotype: Since a much larger clone is just one base distant, this may be a read error. The V call is TRBV7-2, the J call TRBJ2-1; 7 bases align to TRBD2. From germline, CDR1 is SGHTA and CDR2 FQGNSA. Germline trimming cut 1 base from V and 7 bases from J; bases unmatched to any gene: 10. The CDR3 totals 16 residues. In DNA form, the CDR3 reads TGTGCCAGCAGCTTAGTATACGGCGGGGGTCGAAATGAGCAGTTCTTC. Residues: CASSLVYGGGRNEQFF.

This clonotype was seen more than once but under ten times. The chain uses TRBV5-1 and TRBJ2-3; D unclear. The V gene's germline CDR1 is SGHRS and CDR2 YFSETQ. V shed 5 bases and J shed 3 bases, with 16 bases lying between them. CDR3 length: 15 amino acids. The CDR3 DNA reads TGCGCCAGCAGACCTATGGGGTATGGTACAGATACGCAGTATTTT. Residues: CASRPMGYGTDTQYF.

This clonotype turned up a few times. This chain joins TRBV12-3 or TRBV12-4 and TRBJ2-7; tentative D call: TRBD1 (5 bases). The V gene lost 3 bases and the J gene lost 1 base, with 10 bases spanning the gap. The CDR3 runs to 14 residues. The CDR3 region is CASSFSRASYEQYF. DNA for the CDR3: TGTGCCAGCAGTTTTAGCAGGGCTTCCTACGAGCAGTACTTC.

The chain couples TRBV10-3 to TRBJ2-5, with TRBD2 matching over 10 bases. The junction had 8 bases not matched to a gene; V was cut back by 6 bases and J by 4 bases. The CDR3 consists of 15 residues. CDR1 and CDR2 from the germline V gene are ENHRY and SYGVKD. The CDR3 is CAISPQREGLETQYF. The CDR3 DNA sequence: TGTGCCATCAGCCCCCAGCGGGAGGGCCTAGAGACCCAGTACTTC.

This clonotype has just a few counts. The V gene is TRBV20-1, the J gene TRBJ1-1; maybe TRBD1 (5 bases). The germline V and J ends were trimmed by 4 bases and 2 bases, with 11 bases remaining between them. The CDR3 contains 13 residues. CDR1 DFQATT and CDR2 SNEGSKA come from the germline V gene (reference sequence). CDR3 in amino acids: CSATGPKNTEAFF. The CDR3 bases are TGCAGTGCTACGGGACCCAAAAACACTGAAGCTTTCTTT.

The V call is TRBV10-3, the J call TRBJ2-7; TRBD1 might be the D (6 bases). V dropped 0 bases and J dropped 2 bases, with 8 bases sitting between them. CDR1 is ENHRY and CDR2 is SYGVKD in the germline V gene. The CDR3 runs to 14 residues. The CDR3, as DNA: TGTGCCATCAGTGAGTCTCGGACAGCCTACGAGCAGTACTTC. Its protein is CAISESRTAYEQYF.

The chain is built from TRBV3-1 and TRBJ2-6, with unresolved D. The V and J ends lost 4 bases and 0 bases respectively, with 7 bases between them. The CDR3 runs 15 residues. Germline assignment: CDR1 LGHDT and CDR2 YNNKEL (reference sequence). CDR3 DNA: TGTGCCAGCAGCCGAGCAGTCTCTGGGGCCAACGTCCTGACTTTC. Translation gives CASSRAVSGANVLTF. Full variable domain (outside the CDR3, taken from reference TRBV3-1 and TRBJ2-6): DTAVSQTPKYLVTQMGNDKSIKCEQNLGHDTMYWYKQDSKKFLKIMFSYNNKELIINETVPNRFSPKSPDKAHLNLHINSLELGDSAVYFCASSRAVSGANVLTFGAGSRLTVL.

This chain joins TRBV7-2 and TRBJ1-1, with D unclear. This CDR3 has 16 amino acids. Germline values: CDR1 SGHTA, CDR2 FQGNSA. The V end was cut by 1 base, the J end by 0 bases, with 12 bases between. The CDR3 bases are TGTGCCAGCAGCTTAGTGTACGGCCACTTGAACACTGAAGCTTTCTTT. It yields the protein CASSLVYGHLNTEAFF.

This clonotype appeared a few times. The rearrangement uses TRBV20-1 and TRBJ2-3; D remains unclear. V was shortened by 2 bases and J by 7 bases, with 10 bases between the two germline ends. The germline gives CDR1 DFQATT, CDR2 SNEGSKA (reference sequence). The CDR3 extends over 12 amino acids. For the CDR3, the DNA is TGCAGTGCTAGATATTATGGAAATACGCAGTATTTT. Protein: CSARYYGNTQYF.